This T cell receptor (beta chain) was identified in a study of OX40 agonist ivuxolimab in advanced cancers. Regarding the research as a whole: Ivuxolimab was a fully human IgG2 agonistic monoclonal antibody targeting the costimulatory receptor OX40 (CD134). Intravenous ivuxolimab was administered to patients every 2 weeks at six dose levels: 0.01, 0.1, 0.3, 1.5, 3 and 10 mg/kg. Among the roughly 50 dose-escalation patients, about 20 had hepatocellular carcinoma, about 15 melanoma, 9 renal cell carcinoma and 9 head and neck cancer. A male proportion of almost 85% and a mean age of approximately 61 years, ranging from roughly 23 to 85, were recorded for the dose-escalation cohort. Patients were allowed to have had prior anti-PD-1, anti-PD-L1 or anti-CTLA-4 therapy, and around 40% of the dose-escalation patients had previously received checkpoint inhibitors. Partial responses occurred in three dose-escalation patients, of whom one had hepatocellular carcinoma and two had cutaneous melanoma. Peripheral TCRbeta sequencing was intended to test whether TCR sequence diversity was altered and clonal T-cell expansion was caused by ivuxolimab. The paper covers the monotherapy dose-escalation part of the phase I ivuxolimab trial, which included N ≈ 54 patients.

Patients with autoimmune disease history or receiving systemic immunosuppression were excluded from the trial. Peripheral blood for TCR sequencing was collected from all dose cohorts at baseline, on cycle 4 day 1, and on cycle 7 day 1. Samples were obtained from an open-label, multicenter, first-in-human phase I dose-escalation trial of ivuxolimab. Adults with locally advanced or metastatic melanoma, renal cell carcinoma, hepatocellular carcinoma or head and neck squamous cell carcinoma were enrolled in the trial. Before TCR sequencing, CD4+ and CD8+ T cells were separately sorted from peripheral blood. Turning to this clone: Its specific antigen is unknown. No much larger clonotype is one base removed from it; base qualities were not supplied.

The full study reports these points: Which antigens the clonally expanded peripheral T cells were specific for was not determined. After ivuxolimab, more expanded clones were found on average in CD8+ T cells than in CD4+ T cells. Low levels of normalized T-cell clonal expansion were also seen in some patients who did not respond. At doses from 0.1 to 3.0 mg/kg, clonal expansion was seen in both CD4+ and CD8+ blood T cells between baseline and week 6. In the 0.1-3.0 mg/kg groups, partial responders were among the patients with the lowest normalized peripheral clonal expansion, particularly in CD8+ T cells.

For sequencing of the TCRbeta CDR3 region, genomic DNA was extracted from the sorted cells. The immunoSEQ Assay was used for sequencing of TCRbeta CDR3 regions. Held by TCRdb, this immuneACCESS table contains in-frame sequences only and omits some clones. Under half of the omission traces to an unresolved V gene where checked; the cause of the rest is unknown. The table for this sample lists approximately 76,000 clones; 85% of them were counted only once. Under 0.75% of the sample belongs to the ten largest clones. The clonotype comes from an adult with an advanced solid tumor such as melanoma, head and neck, liver or kidney cancer. Sequencing was performed on CD4+ or CD8+ T cells sorted from blood, taken in a trial of the OX40 agonist ivuxolimab.

The CDR3 region: CASRGDRGPLHF. The sequenced DNA is TGTGCCAGCAGAGGGGACCGAGGACCCCTCCACTTT. The V and J genes are TRBV2 and TRBJ1-6; D gene: possibly TRBD1, on 5 matching bases. The junction shows trimming of 6 bases on V and 12 bases on J, plus 12 bases between the germline ends. CDR1 and CDR2 (SNHLY, FYNNEI) derive from the germline V gene. The CDR3 has 12 amino acids, counting the end cysteine and phenylalanine. Only CDR3 DNA remains: 36 bases, in frame from the first base.